Listed below are T cell receptor beta chains from one sample, sequenced in a study of T cells in Graves' hyperthyroidism and ophthalmopathy. TCRdb reanalysed the multiplex PCR reads using MiXCR and keeps one entry per CDR3 protein. The sample shows approximately 400,000 distinct CDR3 sequences, 20% to 30% of them seen only once. The sample was blood. The receptors shown here come from a man aged 50-60 years with Graves' hyperthyroidism. The CDR3 runs from the conserved cysteine through the conserved F or W. Each record gives: D gene, J gene, V gene, clone size, CDR3 protein, CDR3 DNA. A D gene is named only where the DNA matches it firmly. A row's size may be missing; if present it is once, few, many or a size class.

NA | TRBJ2-5 | TRBV6-2/TRBV6-3 | NA | CASSAPRTQYF | TGTGCCAGCAGTGCCCCTCGGACCCAGTACTTC
NA | TRBJ2-7 | TRBV3-1 | NA | CASSPQGGVEQYF | TGTGCCAGCAGCCCGCAAGGCGGAGTCGAGCAGTACTTC
NA | TRBJ2-7 | TRBV2 | many | CASRRDWGLEEQYF | TGTGCCAGCAGACGGGACTGGGGCTTGGAAGAGCAGTACTTC
NA | TRBJ2-3 | TRBV24-1 | many | CATEGGADTQYF | TGTGCCACCGAAGGGGGTGCAGATACGCAGTATTTT
NA | TRBJ2-5 | TRBV19 | NA | CASTDSQETQYF | TGTGCCAGTACGGACAGCCAAGAGACCCAGTACTTC
NA | TRBJ2-5 | TRBV28 | many | CASSPTVQETQYF | TGTGCCAGCAGCCCGACGGTTCAAGAGACCCAGTACTTC
NA | TRBJ1-4 | TRBV16 | NA | CASSQPGSREKLFF | TGTGCCAGCAGCCAACCGGGGAGTCGAGAAAAACTGTTTTTT
NA | TRBJ2-1 | TRBV5-1 | many | CASSLAYNEQFF | TGCGCCAGCAGCTTGGCCTACAATGAGCAGTTCTTC
NA | TRBJ1-2 | TRBV19 | NA | CASTRRGLPYTF | TGTGCCAGTACCAGGCGCGGCCTACCCTACACCTTC
TRBD2 | TRBJ2-7 | TRBV5-1 | few | CASSLAGGTYYEQYF | TGCGCCAGCAGCTTAGCGGGAGGAACCTACTACGAGCAGTACTTC
NA | TRBJ1-3 | TRBV12-3/TRBV12-4 | few | CASSFFRGGTGNTIYF | TGTGCCAGCAGTTTTTTCAGGGGAGGAACTGGAAACACCATATATTTT
NA | TRBJ1-1 | TRBV11-2 | few | CASSSRVPNTEAFF | TGTGCCAGCAGCTCCAGGGTACCGAACACTGAAGCTTTCTTT
TRBD2 | TRBJ2-3 | TRBV5-1 | NA | CASSLRTSGRIDTQYF | TGCGCCAGCAGCTTAAGGACTAGCGGGAGAATAGATACGCAGTATTTT
TRBD1 | TRBJ1-1 | TRBV13 | NA | CASSLQGAMDTEAFF | TGTGCCAGCAGCTTACAGGGGGCTATGGACACTGAAGCTTTCTTT
NA | TRBJ2-3 | TRBV7-2 | once | CASSESWADTQYF | TGTGCCAGCAGCGAGAGTTGGGCCGATACGCAGTATTTT
TRBD1 | TRBJ2-1 | TRBV3-1 | many | CASSHGDRGHNEQFF | TGTGCCAGCAGCCATGGGGACAGGGGTCACAATGAGCAGTTCTTC
TRBD2 | TRBJ2-1 | TRBV6-1 | NA | CASRDKGTSGSSEFF | TGTGCCAGCAGGGATAAAGGGACTAGCGGGAGCAGTGAGTTCTTC
TRBD2 | TRBJ2-7 | TRBV20-1 | NA | CSARDGGRVGEQYF | TGCAGTGCTAGAGATGGCGGGAGGGTGGGCGAGCAGTACTTC
NA | TRBJ1-5 | TRBV10-2 | NA | CASSESNREIGNQPQHF | TGCGCCAGCAGTGAGTCGAACAGGGAGATAGGCAATCAGCCCCAGCATTTT
NA | TRBJ2-5 | TRBV20-1 | NA | CSARGRGEQETQYF | TGCAGTGCTAGGGGGAGGGGGGAGCAAGAGACCCAGTACTTC
NA | TRBJ2-7 | TRBV5-6 | NA | CASSLTGMREQYF | TGTGCCAGCAGCTTGACAGGGATGCGCGAGCAGTACTTC
TRBD2 | TRBJ2-7 | TRBV2 | few | CASSLGLAGDQYF | TGTGCCAGCAGCCTGGGACTAGCGGGGGATCAGTACTTC
NA | TRBJ1-2 | TRBV28 | few | CASSSPDGISGYTF | TGTGCCAGCAGTAGTCCCGACGGGATTTCTGGCTACACCTTC
NA | TRBJ1-3 | TRBV12-3/TRBV12-4 | few | CASRRTVGRNTIYF | TGTGCCAGCAGGAGGACAGTGGGGCGAAACACCATATATTTT
NA | TRBJ2-7 | TRBV6-5 | few | CASSYPLSDAYEQYF | TGTGCCAGCAGTTACCCGTTGTCAGACGCCTACGAGCAGTACTTC
NA | TRBJ1-6 | TRBV6-1 | few | CASDADGSSPLHF | TGTGCCAGCGACGCGGATGGGTCATCACCCCTCCACTTT
TRBD2 | TRBJ2-1 | TRBV12-3/TRBV12-4 | few | CASSPSLAGAQSTPNEQFF | TGTGCCAGCAGCCCCTCGCTAGCGGGAGCTCAAAGTACCCCCAATGAGCAGTTCTTC
NA | TRBJ2-7 | TRBV12-3/TRBV12-4 | NA | CASRGDRSEQYF | TGTGCCAGCAGAGGAGACAGGAGCGAGCAGTACTTC
NA | TRBJ1-1 | TRBV3-1 | many | CASSHNGRPEAFF | TGTGCCAGCAGCCATAACGGCCGACCTGAAGCTTTCTTT
NA | TRBJ1-2 | TRBV2 | NA | CASSDGRRGYGYTF | TGTGCCAGCAGTGATGGAAGAAGGGGGTATGGCTACACCTTC
NA | TRBJ1-1 | TRBV7-2 | few | CASSSPVLNTEAFF | TGTGCCAGCAGCTCGCCTGTACTGAACACTGAAGCTTTCTTT
TRBD1 | TRBJ2-7 | TRBV20-1 | NA | CSARETGDREQYF | TGCAGTGCTAGAGAGACAGGGGATCGCGAGCAGTACTTC
NA | TRBJ1-1 | TRBV3-1 | NA | CASSQGRGANTEAFF | TGTGCCAGCAGCCAAGGGAGAGGCGCGAACACTGAAGCTTTCTTT
TRBD1 | TRBJ2-2 | TRBV12-3/TRBV12-4 | NA | CASSGQGVYTGELFF | TGTGCCAGCAGCGGACAGGGCGTTTACACCGGGGAGCTGTTTTTT
NA | TRBJ1-1 | TRBV19 | few | CASRGRGEAFF | TGTGCCAGTAGGGGGCGCGGTGAAGCTTTCTTT
NA | TRBJ2-1 | TRBV3-1 | many | CASSQWEEAYNEQFF | TGTGCCAGCAGCCAATGGGAGGAGGCCTACAATGAGCAGTTCTTC
TRBD1 | TRBJ2-1 | TRBV11-2 | few | CASSTRTGFDNEQFF | TGTGCCAGCAGCACGCGGACAGGGTTCGACAATGAGCAGTTCTTC
NA | TRBJ2-2 | TRBV7-2 | NA | CASSQGPRAGELFF | TGTGCCAGCAGCCAGGGACCGAGGGCCGGGGAGCTGTTTTTT
TRBD2 | TRBJ2-2 | TRBV20-1 | NA | CSTRTSGHTGELFF | TGCAGTACTAGGACTAGCGGGCACACCGGGGAGCTGTTTTTT
NA | TRBJ2-3 | TRBV28 | many | CASSPVYGSTDTQYF | TGTGCCAGCAGCCCAGTTTACGGGAGCACAGATACGCAGTATTTT
TRBD2 | TRBJ2-1 | TRBV7-9 | NA | CASSLGLAGAREQFF | TGTGCCAGCAGCCTCGGACTAGCGGGAGCTCGGGAGCAGTTCTTC
NA | TRBJ2-7 | TRBV28 | NA | CASSFLLAPRIQYEQYF | TGTGCCAGCAGTTTCCTCCTAGCCCCAAGAATTCAGTACGAGCAGTACTTC
NA | TRBJ1-6 | TRBV2 | few | CASSFQNNSPLHF | TGTGCCAGCAGTTTTCAGAATAATTCACCCCTCCACTTT
NA | TRBJ1-5 | TRBV10-3 | NA | CAISERPDSNQPQHF | TGTGCCATCAGTGAGAGACCGGATAGCAATCAGCCCCAGCATTTT
TRBD2 | TRBJ2-1 | TRBV29-1 | NA | CSVELAGGSYNEQFF | TGCAGCGTTGAACTTGCGGGAGGTTCCTACAATGAGCAGTTCTTC
TRBD1 | TRBJ2-7 | TRBV19 | NA | CATQDRFGAYEQYF | TGTGCCACCCAGGACAGGTTTGGCGCCTACGAGCAGTACTTC
NA | TRBJ2-3 | TRBV27 | many | CASSLWGVTDTQYF | TGTGCCAGCAGTTTATGGGGGGTCACAGATACGCAGTATTTT
TRBD2 | TRBJ2-7 | TRBV27 | NA | CASSFGSGSSYEQYF | TGTGCCAGCAGTTTCGGTAGCGGGAGTTCCTACGAGCAGTACTTC
TRBD1 | TRBJ2-1 | TRBV6-1 | NA | CASVRDRGLDEQFF | TGTGCCTCAGTTAGGGACAGGGGTCTCGATGAGCAGTTCTTC
NA | TRBJ1-1 | TRBV2 | NA | CASSLASRTTEAFF | TGTGCCAGCAGCTTAGCATCGAGGACCACTGAAGCTTTCTTT
TRBD2 | TRBJ2-1 | TRBV9 | NA | CASSVSGTNYNEQFF | TGTGCCAGCAGCGTCTCCGGGACTAACTACAATGAGCAGTTCTTC
NA | TRBJ1-6 | TRBV27 | few | CASSFSRGVSPLHF | TGTGCCAGCAGTTTTTCCAGGGGTGTTTCACCCCTCCACTTT
NA | TRBJ2-3 | TRBV5-6 | few | CASSTIRSQTDTQYF | TGTGCCAGCAGCACGATTAGGAGTCAAACAGATACGCAGTATTTT
NA | TRBJ2-3 | TRBV20-1 | NA | CSARQDSTDTQYF | TGCAGTGCACGACAGGATAGCACAGATACGCAGTATTTT
TRBD2 | TRBJ2-5 | TRBV3-1 | few | CASSQDRGGYQETQYF | TGTGCCAGCAGCCAAGACCGGGGAGGGTACCAAGAGACCCAGTACTTC